This T cell receptor (beta chain) was identified during a study of glioma-infiltrating T cells after dendritic cell vaccination (dated by TCRdb to the mid-2010s). For the wider study: The cohort included around 15 glioblastoma patients drawn from Phase I and II dendritic cell vaccination trials, of whom 9 were newly diagnosed and 6 had recurrent disease. Between the early 2000s and the early 2010s, the patients were given dendritic cell vaccination pulsed with autologous tumor lysate. The vaccine was prepared from monocyte-derived dendritic cells that were cultured for approximately seven days with IL-4 and GM-CSF and then pulsed overnight with autologous tumor lysate. Three intradermal dendritic cell vaccine injections were administered to patients at biweekly intervals in the arm below the axilla. In glioblastoma patients vaccinated with dendritic cells, deep sequencing of TCR beta CDR3 regions served to measure the amount of tumor-infiltrating lymphocytes and to compare repertoires between tumor and blood. Survival after dendritic cell vaccination was correlated with TCR sequencing metrics, including TIL content and tumor-blood repertoire overlap.

Broad study findings and their caveats: No direct relationship between TCR clonality and survival was found, suggesting a diverse polyclonal response may matter. The cohort was small and heterogeneous, and full blood and tumor sets were available for few patients, with initial-recurrent tumor pairs available for even fewer patients. The three-group TCR overlap response model was characterized as speculative, and prospective validation of the model was stated to be required. After dendritic cell vaccination, a higher estimated pretreatment TIL content predicted longer time to progression and longer overall survival.

What the time point label conveys for this sample: after dendritic cell vaccination, including at tumor progression/relapse. Patients were selected for having adequate residual fresh-frozen tumor tissue and more than two years of available survival data. None of the glioblastoma patients carried an isocitrate dehydrogenase mutation, although molecular status otherwise varied. PBMC were collected before vaccination, two weeks after the third vaccination, and at tumor progression if tumor progression occurred. Genomic DNA was extracted with the Qiagen DNeasy Blood extraction Kit. The CDR3 goes from the cysteine to the phenylalanine over 12 residues. The kept DNA is CDR3 alone, 36 bases in frame from the first base. CDR1 MNHEY and CDR2 SVGAGI were looked up in the germline V gene. V sheds 3 bases and J sheds 3 bases, leaving 6 bases between their ends. The immunoSEQ assay amplified TCRB CDR3 regions from roughly 2 micrograms of genomic DNA, or from all available DNA when less than that amount was available. Multiplex PCR used 60 forward primers for TCR V beta segments and 13 reverse primers for J beta segments. To estimate the number of reads per starting template, synthetic control templates were added to each sample at limiting dilution. The Illumina HiSeq System generated 87 bp sequencing reads. Processing in the source paper ran as follows. PCR and sequencing errors were removed by merging closely related sequences with a nearest neighbor algorithm. TCR overlap was defined as the percentage of unique tumor TCR beta sequences that were also present in the same patient's peripheral blood. TCRdb stores this immuneACCESS table with in-frame sequences only. Part of the clones is absent; in the studies checked, under half of the shortfall reflects unresolved V genes, and no reason is known for the rest. V and J calls and clone size are those listed in that table; D and trimming were worked out from the DNA. The sample has about 58,000 clones on record, more than 75% of them singletons. The leading ten clones occupy around 8.5% of the sample.

This clone was observed a few times. The specificity of this receptor is unknown. Base qualities are not recorded, but no much larger clone differs from it by a single base. This clonotype was sampled from a human donor with glioblastoma. The V and J genes are TRBV6-5 and TRBJ2-7; TRBD2 is perhaps the D gene, given 5 matching bases. This specimen was blood, taken after dendritic cell vaccination. The DNA sequence is as follows: TGTGCCAGCAGTTATGGACTCTACGAGCAGTACTTC. Its coded protein is CASSYGLYEQYF.